The clone carrying this T cell receptor beta chain was seen a single time. J gave up 10 bases and V 1 base, and 8 bases lay outside the gene matches. CDR1 is SGHTA and CDR2 is FQGNSA in the germline V gene. This CDR3 is built from 15 residues. This record comes from a study of blood T cell repertoires in COVID-19. Whole-study context: The United States, Italy and Spain provided the acute and convalescent COVID-19 samples. T cells, B-cell-depleted T cells, or PBMCs supplied cDNA or gDNA.

Only in-frame clones appear in the TCRdb table, and some are missing; sequencing was by immunoSEQ multiplex PCR. The profile shows roughly 250,000 clones, around 90% of them singletons. The receptor was derived from a woman aged 25 to 39 with acute or convalescent COVID-19. The sequenced material came from peripheral blood. The V gene is TRBV7-2, the J gene TRBJ2-1, with 9 bases aligning to TRBD2. The CDR3 reads CASSLVAGAAQEQFF. CDR3 in DNA: TGTGCCAGCAGCTTAGTAGCGGGAGCGGCGCAAGAGCAGTTCTTC.